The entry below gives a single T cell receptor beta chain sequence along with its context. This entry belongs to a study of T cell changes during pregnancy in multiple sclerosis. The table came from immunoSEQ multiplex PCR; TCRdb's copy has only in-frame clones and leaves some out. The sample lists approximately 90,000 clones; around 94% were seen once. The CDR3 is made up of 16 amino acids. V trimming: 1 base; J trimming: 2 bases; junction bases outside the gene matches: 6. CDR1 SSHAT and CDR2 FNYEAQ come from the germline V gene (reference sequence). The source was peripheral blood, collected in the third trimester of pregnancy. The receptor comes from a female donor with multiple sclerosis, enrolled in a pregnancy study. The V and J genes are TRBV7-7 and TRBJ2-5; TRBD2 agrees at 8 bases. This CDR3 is CASSLVGSGGQETQYF. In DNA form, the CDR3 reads TGTGCCAGCAGCTTAGTAGGGAGCGGGGGTCAAGAGACCCAGTACTTC.